This TCR beta chain comes out of a study of long-term antiretroviral therapy in people with HIV. Germline V lookup: CDR1 SGHNT, CDR2 YYREEE (reference sequence). This CDR3 contains 17 residues. V lost 0 bases, J lost 4 bases, and 10 bases stayed unmatched. A word on this clone: Its specificity is not known.

Points from the study as a whole: CDR3 length ranges were narrower in HIV repertoires than in controls.

Survey-level immunoSEQ v3.0 assays were run. TCRdb keeps only in-frame clones here, not all; method: immunoSEQ multiplex PCR. The sample consists of some 20,000 clones, roughly 86% of them appearing once. The specimen comprised unsorted PBMCs, sampled 0.5 years after starting antiretroviral therapy. V is TRBV5-4 and J is TRBJ2-1, with 7 bases matching TRBD1. The sequence was obtained from a man between 35 and 55 years old with HIV. CDR3 DNA: TGTGCCAGCAGCTTGGGGGGGACAGTTCCTTCTTACAATGAGCAGTTCTTC. Translation: CASSLGGTVPSYNEQFF.